This T cell receptor beta chain was sequenced for a study of T cell responses to AZD1222 COVID-19 vaccine (dated by TCRdb to the early 2020s). About the full investigation: AZD1222 recipients given second doses at about 4 weeks or at about 12 weeks were pooled, since spike-specific TCR depth and breadth were not found to differ between the two schedules. A total of 230 or so trial participants underwent TCR sequencing, of whom 207 received two doses of AZD1222 and 26 received two doses of the MenACWY control vaccine. Trial participants were enrolled by age into 18-55, 56-69 and 70-plus year subgroups, with around 150, 28 and 57 TCR-sequenced participants respectively.

The time point label, read with the paper, signifies: baseline before first vaccination. Samples from vaccinated people were obtained from the UK trials COV001 and COV002, which included a single-blind randomized controlled phase 2/3 trial of AZD1222 (ChAdOx1 nCoV-19) in healthy adults. For TCRbeta chain sequencing, PBMC samples were collected from trial participants at day 0 and at day 28 after the second dose. The CDR3 regions of human TCRbeta chains were analyzed by immunosequencing. The paper's data handling went like this. Repertoire TCRs were checked for matches against a reference library of SARS-CoV-2-specific TCRs that had been generated using the MIRA antigen-specificity platform. Breadth was defined as the fraction of unique TCRs that were SARS-CoV-2-associated. Depth was defined as the fraction of total T cells that were SARS-CoV-2-associated. Using the MIRA data, each spike-specific TCR was assigned both to the spike region to which the TCR was reactive and to a CD4 or CD8 class. Log10-transformed breadth and depth values were compared by one-way ANOVA with Sidak's multiple comparisons tests. TCRdb provides this immuneACCESS table in a form limited to in-frame rearrangements. Some clones are lacking; in checked studies, under half of them reflect an unresolved V gene, and why the rest are absent is not known. V, J and clone size reflect that table, while D and trimming were determined from the DNA. Counted in this sample were more than 140,000 clones; roughly nine tenths of them appeared once. The ten biggest clones cover 2.5% to 3% of the sample.

What the work shows at the level of the full study, not this receptor alone: Reportedly, close to half of the unique spike-specific TCRs recognized epitopes lying outside the regions that are mutated in the B.1.351 and B.1.1.7 variants. Because no day 14 peak-response samples were available, the repertoires could be characterized only after the peak T cell response. A significant rise in spike-specific TCR breadth and depth was observed after two AZD1222 doses relative to day 0 and relative to MenACWY recipients. CD4 TCRs associated with the vaccine covered the entire spike protein, and the dominant responses were in regions 160-218 and 743-854. Participants were mostly white British and included more females than males, and it was suggested by the authors that clonal diversity may have been underestimated. Only six or seven AZD1222 recipients were SARS-CoV-2 seropositive at baseline, limiting conclusions about previously exposed vaccinees. In the small 56-69-year group, the increase in depth fell short of significance, most likely because of low power.

Concerning this clone: Its antigen specificity is not known. Base qualities are missing; no much larger clone stands one base away.

Looking up the germline V gene yields CDR1 SGHRS and CDR2 YFSETQ. Including the terminal cysteine and phenylalanine, the CDR3 comprises 17 residues. The sequence is cut down to CDR3 DNA, 51 bases in frame from base 1. At the junction V is shortened by 3 bases and J by 7 bases; bases outside the gene matches: 11. The receptor was derived from an adult in good health. Rearrangement joined TRBV5-1 to TRBJ2-2; TRBD2 fits 11 bases in the junction. The sequences come from peripheral blood, collected on day 0 of AZD1222 vaccination. The CDR3 is CASSSTSGGTRGGELFF. The bases are TGCGCCAGCAGCTCAACTAGCGGGGGAACACGGGGCGGGGAGCTGTTTTTT.